The sample holds a few counts of the clone carrying this T cell receptor (beta chain). Its cognate antigen is unknown. This record comes from a study of identical twins. This CDR3 has 16 residues. Trimming removed 3 bases from V and 7 bases from J; junction bases left unmatched: 10. The study's findings and limits: The study found that models underestimated out-of-frame TCR alpha sharing in monozygotic twins. Findings depended on cross-sectional statistics rather than tracking the same donors. The abundant beta clonotypes from cord blood had fewer insertions, and memory repertoires had none of this.

MiXCR was run by TCRdb on the 5' RACE reads, yielding one entry per CDR3 protein. The sample has 1.5 million to 2 million distinct CDR3 sequences, around 33% seen once. The rearrangement links TRBV12-3 or TRBV12-4 to TRBJ2-7; TRBD2 matches 12 bases. The sequenced material came from cord blood. The TCR was taken from a newborn girl in good health. The CDR3 DNA is TGTGCCAGCAGTTTCCGACTAGCGGGAGTTCTCAATGAGCAGTACTTC. Translating gives CASSFRLAGVLNEQYF.